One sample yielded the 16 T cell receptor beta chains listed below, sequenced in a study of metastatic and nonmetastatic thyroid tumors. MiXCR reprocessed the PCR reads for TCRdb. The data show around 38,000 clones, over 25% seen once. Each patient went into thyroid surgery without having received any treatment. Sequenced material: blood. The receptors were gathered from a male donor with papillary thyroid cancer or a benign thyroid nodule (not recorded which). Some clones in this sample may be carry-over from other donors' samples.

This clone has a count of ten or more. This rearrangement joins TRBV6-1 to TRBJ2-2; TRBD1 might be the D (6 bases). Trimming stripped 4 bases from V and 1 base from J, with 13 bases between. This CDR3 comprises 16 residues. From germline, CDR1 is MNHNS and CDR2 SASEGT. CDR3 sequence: CASSARQDGNTGELFF. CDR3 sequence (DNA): TGTGCCAGCAGTGCCCGACAGGATGGGAACACCGGGGAGCTGTTTTTT.

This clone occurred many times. CDR3 amino acids: CASSSTTSPDSGANVLTF. The CDR3 DNA sequence: TGTGCCAGCAGCTCAACTACAAGTCCAGACTCTGGGGCCAACGTCCTGACTTTC. The chain couples TRBV7-9 to TRBJ2-6; D remains unclear. V was trimmed by 4 bases and J by 0 bases, leaving 16 bases between them. Germline CDR1 is SEHNR and CDR2 is FQNEAQ (reference sequence). This CDR3 is 18 amino acids long.

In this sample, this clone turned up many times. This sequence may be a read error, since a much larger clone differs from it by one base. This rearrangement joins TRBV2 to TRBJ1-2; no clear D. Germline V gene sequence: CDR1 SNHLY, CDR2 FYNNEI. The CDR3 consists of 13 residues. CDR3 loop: CVSSEESFYGYTF. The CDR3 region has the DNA TGTGTCAGCAGTGAAGAGTCCTTCTATGGCTACACCTTC.

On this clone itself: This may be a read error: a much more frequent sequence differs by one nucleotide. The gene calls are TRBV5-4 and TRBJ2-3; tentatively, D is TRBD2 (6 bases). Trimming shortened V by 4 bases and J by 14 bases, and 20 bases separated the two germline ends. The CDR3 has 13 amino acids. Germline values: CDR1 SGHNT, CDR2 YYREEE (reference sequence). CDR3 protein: CASSPLAREARYF. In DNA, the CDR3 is TGTGCCAGCAGCCCGCTTGCCAGGGAGGCTCGGTATTTT.

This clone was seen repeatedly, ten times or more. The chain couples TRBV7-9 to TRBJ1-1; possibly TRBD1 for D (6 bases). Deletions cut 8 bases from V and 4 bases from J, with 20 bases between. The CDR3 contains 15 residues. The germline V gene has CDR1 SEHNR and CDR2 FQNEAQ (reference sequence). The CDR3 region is CASDSRGTVGTEAFF. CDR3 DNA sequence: TGTGCCAGCGACTCCAGGGGAACCGTGGGCACTGAAGCTTTCTTT.

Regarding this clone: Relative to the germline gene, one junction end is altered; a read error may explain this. The chain's CDR3 is CASSRARKPTNDKLFF. The CDR3 DNA follows: TGTGCCAGCAGCCGCGCTCGAAAACCAACTAATGACAAACTGTTTTTT. This chain uses TRBV5-5 with TRBJ1-4, with unresolved D. This CDR3 is built from 16 residues. Germline V gene data show CDR1 as SGHKS and CDR2 as YYEKEE (reference sequence).

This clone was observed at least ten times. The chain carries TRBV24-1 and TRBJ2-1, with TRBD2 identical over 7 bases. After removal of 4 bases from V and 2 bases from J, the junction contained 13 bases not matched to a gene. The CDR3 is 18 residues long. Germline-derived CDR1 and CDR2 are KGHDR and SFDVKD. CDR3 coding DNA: TGTGCCACCAGTGAATCGGTCTTGGCTAGCGGTACCTACAATGAGCAGTTCTTC. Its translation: CATSESVLASGTYNEQFF.

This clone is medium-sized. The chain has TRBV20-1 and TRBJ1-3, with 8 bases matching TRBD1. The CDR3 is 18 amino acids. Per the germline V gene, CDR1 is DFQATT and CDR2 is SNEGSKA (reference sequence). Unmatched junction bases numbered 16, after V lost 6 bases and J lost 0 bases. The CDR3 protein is CSAARQGASLLSGNTIYF. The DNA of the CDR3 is TGCAGTGCCGCCCGGCAGGGGGCATCACTCCTCTCTGGAAACACCATATATTTT.

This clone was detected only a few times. This CDR3 reads CASRSSFQRGYTF. The CDR3 region has the DNA TGTGCCAGCCGCTCCTCCTTCCAGAGGGGCTACACCTTC. The rearrangement links TRBV28 to TRBJ1-2, with D hard to call. Germline V gene data show CDR1 as MDHEN and CDR2 as SYDVKM. The CDR3 consists of 13 residues. Trimming pared 8 bases from V and 8 bases from J, leaving 18 bases between.

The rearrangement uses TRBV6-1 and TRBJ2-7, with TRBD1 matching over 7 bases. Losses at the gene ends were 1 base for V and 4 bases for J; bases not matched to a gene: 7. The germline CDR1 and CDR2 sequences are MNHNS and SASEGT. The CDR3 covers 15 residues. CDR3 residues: CASSEEGAGCYEQYF. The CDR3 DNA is TGTGCCAGCAGTGAAGAGGGGGCAGGTTGTTACGAGCAGTACTTC.

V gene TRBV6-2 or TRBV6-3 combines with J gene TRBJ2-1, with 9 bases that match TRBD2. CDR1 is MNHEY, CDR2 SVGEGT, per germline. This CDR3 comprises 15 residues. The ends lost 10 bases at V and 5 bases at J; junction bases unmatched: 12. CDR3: CAITSGGRVDNEQFF. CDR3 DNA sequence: TGTGCCATAACCTCCGGCGGGAGGGTAGACAATGAGCAGTTCTTC.

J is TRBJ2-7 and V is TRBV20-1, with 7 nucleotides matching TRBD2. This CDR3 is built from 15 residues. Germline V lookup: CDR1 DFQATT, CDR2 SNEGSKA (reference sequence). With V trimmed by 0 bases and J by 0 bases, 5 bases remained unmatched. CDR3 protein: CSARDPREDSYEQYF. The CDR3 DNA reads TGCAGTGCTAGAGATCCTCGGGAGGACTCCTACGAGCAGTACTTC.

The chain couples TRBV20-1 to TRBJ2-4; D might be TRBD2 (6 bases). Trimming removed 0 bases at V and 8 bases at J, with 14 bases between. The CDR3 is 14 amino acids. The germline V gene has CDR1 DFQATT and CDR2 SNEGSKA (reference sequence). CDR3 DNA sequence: TGCAGTGCTAGAGATGGGTATTGGGGGGACATTCAGTACTTC. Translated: CSARDGYWGDIQYF.

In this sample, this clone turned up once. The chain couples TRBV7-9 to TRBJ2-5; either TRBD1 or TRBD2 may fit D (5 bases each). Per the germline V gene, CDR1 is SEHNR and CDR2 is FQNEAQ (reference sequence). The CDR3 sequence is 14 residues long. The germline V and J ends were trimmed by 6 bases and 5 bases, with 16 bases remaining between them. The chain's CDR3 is CASSRDPSVETQYF. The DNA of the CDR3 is TGTGCCAGCAGTCGGGACCCGAGCGTGGAGACCCAGTACTTC.

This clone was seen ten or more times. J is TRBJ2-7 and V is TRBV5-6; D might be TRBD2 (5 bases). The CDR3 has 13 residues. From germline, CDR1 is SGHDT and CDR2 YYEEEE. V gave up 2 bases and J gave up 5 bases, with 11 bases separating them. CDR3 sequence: CASSFSSRDEQYF. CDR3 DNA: TGTGCCAGCAGCTTTTCTAGCCGGGACGAGCAGTACTTC.

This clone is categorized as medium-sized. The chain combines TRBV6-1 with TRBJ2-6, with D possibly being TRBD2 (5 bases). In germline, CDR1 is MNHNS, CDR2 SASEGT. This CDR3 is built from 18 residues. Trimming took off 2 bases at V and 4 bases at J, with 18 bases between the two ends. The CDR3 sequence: CASSEPIPTTLGANVLTF. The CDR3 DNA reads TGTGCCAGCAGTGAACCTATCCCGACTACGCTGGGGGCCAACGTCCTGACTTTC.